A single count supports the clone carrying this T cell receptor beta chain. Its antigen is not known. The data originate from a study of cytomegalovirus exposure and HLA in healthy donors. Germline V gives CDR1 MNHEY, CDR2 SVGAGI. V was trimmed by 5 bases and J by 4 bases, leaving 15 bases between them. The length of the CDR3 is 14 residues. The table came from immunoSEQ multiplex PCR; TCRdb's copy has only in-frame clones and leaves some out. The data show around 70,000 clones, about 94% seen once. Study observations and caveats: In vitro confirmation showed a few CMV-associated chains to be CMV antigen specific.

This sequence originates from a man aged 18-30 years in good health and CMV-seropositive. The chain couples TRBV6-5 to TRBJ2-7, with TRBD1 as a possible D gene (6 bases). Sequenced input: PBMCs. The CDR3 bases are TGTGCCAGCAGTCCAAGAACAGGGTCATACGAGCAGTACTTC. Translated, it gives CASSPRTGSYEQYF.